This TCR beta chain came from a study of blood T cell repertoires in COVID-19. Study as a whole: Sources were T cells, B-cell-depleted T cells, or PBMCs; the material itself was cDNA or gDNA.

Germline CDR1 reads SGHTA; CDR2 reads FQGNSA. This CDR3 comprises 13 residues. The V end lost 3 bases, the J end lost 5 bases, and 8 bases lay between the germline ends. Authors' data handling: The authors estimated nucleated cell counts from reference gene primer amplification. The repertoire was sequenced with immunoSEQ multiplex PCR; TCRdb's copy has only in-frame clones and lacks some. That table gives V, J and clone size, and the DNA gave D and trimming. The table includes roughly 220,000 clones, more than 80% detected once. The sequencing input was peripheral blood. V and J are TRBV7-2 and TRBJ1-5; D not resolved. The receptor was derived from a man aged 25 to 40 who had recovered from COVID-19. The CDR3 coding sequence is TGTGCCAGCAGCTTTCCACAATATCAGCCCCAGCATTTT. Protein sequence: CASSFPQYQPQHF.